The source of this T cell receptor (beta chain) is a study of shared T cell receptors in the human thymus. V lost 2 bases and J lost 0; bases outside the gene matches: 13. The CDR3 spans 19 residues. The germline CDR1 and CDR2 sequences are MNHNS and SASEGT. Only in-frame clones appear in the TCRdb table, and some are missing; sequencing was by immunoSEQ multiplex PCR. In the table there are hundreds of thousands of clones, 80% to 90% of which are singletons. The same specimen was also included in a second study, on human thymus T cells. Per that study: Resections removed during corrective heart surgery provided the thymus tissue used. In thymic and blood repertoires alike, V and J usage looked biased. Unrelated individuals had highly overlapping thymic repertoires, as reported in related research.

The receptor was derived from a boy under three years old with a congenital heart defect. The gene calls are TRBV6-1 and TRBJ1-1, with 9 bases identical to TRBD1. Sequencing input: thymocytes. The CDR3: CASSEKGYRDREMNTEAFF. The CDR3 nucleotides are TGTGCCAGCAGTGAAAAGGGCTACCGGGACAGGGAGATGAACACTGAAGCTTTCTTT.